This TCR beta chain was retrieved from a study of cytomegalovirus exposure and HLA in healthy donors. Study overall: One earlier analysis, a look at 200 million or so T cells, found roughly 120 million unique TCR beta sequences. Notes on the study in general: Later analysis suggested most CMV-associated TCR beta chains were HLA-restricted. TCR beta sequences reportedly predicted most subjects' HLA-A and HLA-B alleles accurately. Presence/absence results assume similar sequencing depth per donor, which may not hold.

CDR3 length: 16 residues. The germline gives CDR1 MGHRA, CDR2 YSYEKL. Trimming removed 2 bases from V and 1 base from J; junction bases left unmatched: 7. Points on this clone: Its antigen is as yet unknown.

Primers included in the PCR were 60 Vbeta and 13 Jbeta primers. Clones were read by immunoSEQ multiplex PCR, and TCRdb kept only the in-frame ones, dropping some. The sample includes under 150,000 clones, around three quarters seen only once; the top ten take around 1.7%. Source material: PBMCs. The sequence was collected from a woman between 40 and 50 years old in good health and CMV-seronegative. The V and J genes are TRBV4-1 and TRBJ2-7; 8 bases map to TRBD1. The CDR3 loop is CASSQPGQGRSYEQYF. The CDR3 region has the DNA TGCGCCAGCAGCCAACCCGGACAGGGTAGGTCCTACGAGCAGTACTTC.